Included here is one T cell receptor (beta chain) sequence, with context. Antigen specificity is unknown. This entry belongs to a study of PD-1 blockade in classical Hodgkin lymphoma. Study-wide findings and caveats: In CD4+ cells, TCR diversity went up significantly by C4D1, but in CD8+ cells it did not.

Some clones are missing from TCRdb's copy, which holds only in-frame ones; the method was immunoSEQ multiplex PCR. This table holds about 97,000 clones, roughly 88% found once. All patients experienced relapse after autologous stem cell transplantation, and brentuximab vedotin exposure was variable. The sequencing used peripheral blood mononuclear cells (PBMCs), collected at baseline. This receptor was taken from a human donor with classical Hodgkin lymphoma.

The CDR3 spells CASSHSGPYSYEQYF. CDR3 nucleotides: TGTGCCAGCAGCCACAGCGGGCCCTACTCCTACGAGCAGTACTTC. The rearrangement uses TRBV7-5 and TRBJ2-7; TRBD2 is taken as the D call from the table, unchecked against the DNA. TRBV7-5 is noted as a pseudogene. The CDR3 has 15 amino acids.